This T cell receptor beta chain emerged from a study of control samples from healthy donors and cancer patients. CDR1 and CDR2 from the germline V gene are LGHDT and YNNKEL (reference sequence). Unmatched junction bases numbered 9, after V lost 5 bases and J lost 2 bases. CDR3 length: 17 amino acids. Clones were read by immunoSEQ multiplex PCR, and TCRdb kept only the in-frame ones, dropping some. The repertoire holds about 50,000 clones, approximately 92% seen once, with 0.65% to 0.95% in the top ten. The V call is TRBV3-1 (or the pseudogene TRBV3-2), the J call TRBJ2-3; 11 bases are a match to TRBD2. Sequencing input: PBMCs. The source of this sequence is a man younger than 45 with colorectal cancer. The CDR3 DNA sequence: TGTGCCAGCAGCGCTTCACTAGCGGGGGCCTCCACAGATACGCAGTATTTT. It is translated as CASSASLAGASTDTQYF.